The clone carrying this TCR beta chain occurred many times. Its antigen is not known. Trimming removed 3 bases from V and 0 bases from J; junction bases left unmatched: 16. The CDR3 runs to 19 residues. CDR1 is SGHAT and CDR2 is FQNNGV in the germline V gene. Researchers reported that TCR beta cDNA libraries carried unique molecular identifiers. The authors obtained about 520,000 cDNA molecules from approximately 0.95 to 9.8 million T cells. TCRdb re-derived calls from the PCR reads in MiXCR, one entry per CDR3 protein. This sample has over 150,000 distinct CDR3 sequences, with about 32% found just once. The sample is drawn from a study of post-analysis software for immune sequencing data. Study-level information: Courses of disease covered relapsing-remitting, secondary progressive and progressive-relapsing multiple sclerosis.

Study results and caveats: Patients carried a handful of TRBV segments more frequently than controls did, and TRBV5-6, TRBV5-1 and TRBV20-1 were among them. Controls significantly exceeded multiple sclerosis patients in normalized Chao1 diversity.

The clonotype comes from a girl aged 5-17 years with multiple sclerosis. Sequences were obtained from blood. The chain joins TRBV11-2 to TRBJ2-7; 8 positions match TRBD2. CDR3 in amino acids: CASSFPYGEAGTSSYEQYF. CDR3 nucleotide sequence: TGTGCCAGCAGCTTTCCCTACGGTGAAGCCGGGACTAGCTCCTACGAGCAGTACTTC.